In this sample, the clone carrying this TCR beta chain turned up many times. Its antigen is unknown. At least 3 on the Clinical Activity Score was recorded for ophthalmopathy patients, who also had NOSPECS grade at least 4 and duration under 3 months. Pregnant or lactating patients were excluded, as were those with uncontrolled infection or other autoimmune disease. The record originates from a study of T cells in Graves' hyperthyroidism and ophthalmopathy. Study-wide results and caveats: It was a median approximately six months before onset that the model predicted ophthalmopathy.

Authors of the study amplified TCR beta CDR3 regions from RNA transcripts. A set of HTBI primers served as the primers for a first-round RT-PCR of the TCR CDR3. TCRdb ran MiXCR on the multiplex PCR reads and lists one entry per CDR3 protein. In the table there are about 600,000 distinct CDR3 sequences, approximately 15% of which are singletons. Trimming removed 10 bases at V and 0 bases at J, with 19 bases between. The CDR3 runs 15 residues. Germline V CDR1 and CDR2: ENHRY, SYGVKD. The sequencing sample was made of blood. The sequence was collected from a woman between 18 and 29 years old with Graves' ophthalmopathy. The chain joins TRBV10-3 to TRBJ2-7; a possible D gene is TRBD2 (6 bases). Written as DNA, the CDR3 is TGTGCCAGTATGGGTGTGGGGGAGGCCTCCTACGAGCAGTACTTC. It encodes CASMGVGEASYEQYF.